This T cell receptor (beta chain) appears in the sequencing data of a study of cytomegalovirus exposure and HLA in healthy donors. As for the study in general: Approximately 85 million unique TCRs from HLA-typed donors made up an early data release. Notes on the study in general: The authors later found most CMV-associated TCR beta chains appeared HLA-restricted. Accurate prediction of HLA-A and HLA-B alleles (for most subjects) was reportedly achieved from TCR beta sequences. The CMV antigen specificity of three CMV-associated chains was confirmed through in vitro analysis.

On this clone itself: The antigen is undetermined.

This CDR3 spans 13 amino acids. After removal of 1 base from V and 3 bases from J, the junction contained 2 bases not matched to a gene. Looked up from germline, CDR1 is GTSNPN and CDR2 is SVGIG (reference sequence). A multiplex PCR was run with 60 Vbeta primers and 13 Jbeta primers. TCRdb keeps only in-frame clones here, not all; method: immunoSEQ multiplex PCR. Its table records roughly 42,000 clones. The clonotype comes from a man aged 30 to 45 in good health and CMV-seronegative. Source material: PBMCs. J is TRBJ2-7 and V is TRBV30, with 8 bases matching TRBD1. The CDR3 sequence: CAWSGTGHYEQYF. The DNA for the CDR3 is TGTGCCTGGAGTGGGACAGGGCACTACGAGCAGTACTTC.